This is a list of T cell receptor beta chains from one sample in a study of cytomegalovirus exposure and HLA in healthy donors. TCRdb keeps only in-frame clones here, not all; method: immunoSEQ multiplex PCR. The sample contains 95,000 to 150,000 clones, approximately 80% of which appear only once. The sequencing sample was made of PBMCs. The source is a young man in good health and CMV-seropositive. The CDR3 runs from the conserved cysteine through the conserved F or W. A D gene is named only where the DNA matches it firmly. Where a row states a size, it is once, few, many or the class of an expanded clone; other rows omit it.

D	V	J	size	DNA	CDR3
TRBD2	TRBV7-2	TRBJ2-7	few	TGTGCCAGCAGCCTAAATGCGATAGCGGGATCCTACGAGCAGTACTTC	CASSLNAIAGSYEQYF
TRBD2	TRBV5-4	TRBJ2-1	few	TGTGCCAGCAGCTTGGCCGGGACTAGCGGGAGAAATGAGCAGTTCTTC	CASSLAGTSGRNEQFF
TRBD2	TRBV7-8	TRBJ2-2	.	TGTGCCAGCAGCCCTCCACGACTAGCGGGAGGGCAAAACACCGGGGAGCTGTTTTTT	CASSPPRLAGGQNTGELFF
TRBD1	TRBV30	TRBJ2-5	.	TGTGCCTGGAGTGTAGAGGGGACAGGGCAAGAGACCCAGTACTTC	CAWSVEGTGQETQYF
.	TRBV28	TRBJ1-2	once	TGTGCCAGCAGTTCAGGGAGGGGCTACACCTTC	CASSSGRGYTF
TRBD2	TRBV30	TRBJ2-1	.	TGTGCCTGTAGCGGGAGACGGTCCTACAATGAGCAGTTCTTC	CACSGRRSYNEQFF
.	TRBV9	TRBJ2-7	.	.	CASSVSGQGEHYEQYF
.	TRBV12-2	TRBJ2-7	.	TGTGCAAGTCACCGGCCGTACCCCGACAGGGCGAGGGAGCAGTACTTC	CASHRPYPDRAREQYF
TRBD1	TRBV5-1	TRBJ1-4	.	TGCGCCAGCAGCGAGGACAGGGGGGCAGCTAATGAAAAACTGTTTTTT	CASSEDRGAANEKLFF
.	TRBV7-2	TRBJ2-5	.	TGTGCCAGCAGCCAACGACTAACGCACCAAGAGACCCAGTACTTC	CASSQRLTHQETQYF
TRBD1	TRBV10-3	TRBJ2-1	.	TGTGCCATCAGTGAGTTTGCCCCGGGACAGGGGGCCCCACTATACAATGAGCAGTTCTTC	CAISEFAPGQGAPLYNEQFF
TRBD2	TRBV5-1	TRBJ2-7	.	TGCGCCAGCAGCTTCAAGCGGGGTTCCTACGAGCAGTACTTC	CASSFKRGSYEQYF
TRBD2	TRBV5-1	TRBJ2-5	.	TGCGCCAGCAGCTTGGGGACGGGAGGGACCAAAGAGACCCAGTACTTC	CASSLGTGGTKETQYF
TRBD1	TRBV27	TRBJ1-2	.	TGTGCCAGCAGTTCGGACAGGGGGCACCGAAATGGCTACACCTTC	CASSSDRGHRNGYTF
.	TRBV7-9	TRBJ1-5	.	TGTGCCAGCAGCTCTAGCGGGCTTATGGAGCCCCAGCATTTT	CASSSSGLMEPQHF